One and the same sample provided the 19 T cell receptor beta chains below, sequenced in a study of T cell clonality in common variable immunodeficiency. Study-level findings and limits: Reportedly, TCR beta sequences from common variable immunodeficiency showed fewer deletions and N-nucleotide insertions.

Their recognized antigens are unknown. Repertoires were generated with immunoSEQ multiplex PCR, while TCRdb's copy carries only in-frame clones and drops some. The sample totals roughly 15,000 clones; its top ten clones hold roughly 4.9%. The sample consisted of peripheral blood mononuclear cells. These receptors were taken from a human donor with common variable immunodeficiency.

With regard to this clone: The read stops 3 residues short of the end of the CDR3; the missing end is completed from the germline J gene. The chain joins TRBV29-1 to TRBJ2-3; possible D gene TRBD1, 5 bases. The germline CDR1 and CDR2 sequences are SQVTM and ANQGSEA. This CDR3 contains 12 residues. V was trimmed by 4 bases and J by 2 bases, leaving 7 bases between them. CDR3 DNA, as far as it was read: TGCAGCGTTGGCAGGGTCACAGATACG. It translates to CSVGRVTDT. The whole CDR3 sequence is CSVGRVTDTQYF.

Regarding this clone: The read falls 3 residues short of the CDR3 end, and the missing part is taken from the germline J gene. The chain links TRBV20-1 to TRBJ2-3, with D maybe TRBD2 (8 bases). CDR1 is DFQATT and CDR2 is SNEGSKA in the germline V gene (reference sequence). This CDR3 has 16 amino acids. The ends were cut back, 3 bases at V and 4 bases at J, with 20 bases in the middle. The sequenced CDR3 bases are TGCAGTGCTAGCCAGGGGGGAGCGGGAGTTGCAGATACG. It codes for CSASQGGAGVADT. The entire CDR3 is CSASQGGAGVADTQYF.

As regards this clone: The read ends 3 residues before the CDR3 terminus; that terminus is restored from the germline J gene. V usage is TRBV4-1 and J usage is TRBJ2-1; D possibly corresponds to TRBD1 (6 bases). Germline V gene data show CDR1 as MGHRA and CDR2 as YSYEKL. The V end was cut by 5 bases, the J end by 5 bases, with 10 bases between. This CDR3 contains 13 residues. The DNA read from the CDR3 is TGCGCCAGCAGCGCCGACAGGAACAATGAG. Its protein is CASSADRNNE. The full CDR3 sequence reads CASSADRNNEQFF.

Judged by frequency, this clone is medium-sized. The read finishes 3 residues shy of the CDR3 end, and the germline J gene is used to complete it. V and J are TRBV6-2 or TRBV6-3 and TRBJ2-1; perhaps TRBD1 as D (5 bases). V was pared by 7 bases and J by 8 bases, with 9 bases between. The CDR3 consists of 11 residues. The germline V gene encodes CDR1 MNHEY and CDR2 SVGEGT. CDR3 DNA, as far as it was read: TGTGCCAGCAATAGGGGTGATGAG. Amino acids: CASNRGDE. The full CDR3 protein is CASNRGDEQFF.

In the case of this clone: The CDR3 end is not reached by the read, which stops 3 residues before it; the germline J gene fills it in. The chain joins TRBV7-6 to TRBJ1-3, with D perhaps TRBD1 (6 bases). CDR3 length: 16 amino acids. V lost 1 base, J lost 0 bases, and 10 bases lay in between. The V gene's germline CDR1 is SGHVS and CDR2 FNYEAQ. The covered CDR3 bases are TGTGCCAGCAGCTTAGGGACAGCTACCTCTGGAAACACC. This sequence encodes CASSLGTATSGNT. The complete CDR3 sequence is CASSLGTATSGNTIYF.

As to this clone: The DNA ends 3 residues before the CDR3 does, and the rest of the CDR3 is filled in from the germline J gene. The J gene is TRBJ2-1, the V gene TRBV20-1; weak D call: TRBD2 (5 bases). V lost 2 bases to trimming and J lost 0 bases, with 20 bases between them. CDR1 is DFQATT, CDR2 SNEGSKA, per germline (reference sequence). The CDR3 is made up of 18 amino acids. CDR3 region: CSARRLVAGTISYNEQFF. The CDR3 bases that were read are TGCAGTGCTAGACGTTTGGTGGCGGGCACAATCTCCTACAATGAG.

A word on this clone: The read halts 3 residues ahead of the CDR3 end, with the missing end drawn from the germline J gene. V usage is TRBV6-1 and J usage is TRBJ2-1; TRBD2 agrees at 7 bases. Germline V CDR1 and CDR2: MNHNS, SASEGT. V gave up 4 bases and J gave up 1 base; unmatched junction bases: 4. The CDR3 consists of 15 residues. The CDR3 here is CASSGSGPSYNEQFF. The DNA read from the CDR3 is TGTGCCAGCAGTGGTAGCGGGCCTTCCTACAATGAG.

Its frequency marks this clone as medium-sized. Sequencing ends 3 residues short of the CDR3 end; the germline J gene provides the rest. V is TRBV18 and J is TRBJ1-5; TRBD1 matches 9 bases. This CDR3 comprises 14 residues. From germline, CDR1 is KGHSH and CDR2 LQKENI. With 4 bases clipped from V and 7 bases from J, the junction kept 5 bases outside the gene matches. CDR3 bases read: TGTGCCAGCTCACTGACAGGGGGTGGCCAGCCC. Amino acid sequence: CASSLTGGGQP. The complete CDR3 protein is CASSLTGGGQPQHF.

A remark on this clone: The missing CDR3 end, 3 residues past where the read stops, is filled in from the germline J gene. The genes are TRBV11-2 and TRBJ2-7; D remains unclear. The CDR3 sequence is 15 residues long. Germline V gives CDR1 SGHAT, CDR2 FQNNGV. V lost 1 base and J 0 bases, leaving 10 bases between the germline ends. The CDR3 here is CASSLGPGYSYEQYF. Partial CDR3 DNA: TGTGCCAGCAGCTTAGGTCCGGGTTACTCCTACGAG. Full variable domain (rest looked up from reference TRBV11-2 and TRBJ2-7): EAGVAQSPRYKIIEKRQSVAFWCNPISGHATLYWYQQILGQGPKLLIQFQNNGVVDDSQLPKDRFSAERLKGVDSTLKIQPAKLEDSAVYLCASSLGPGYSYEQYFGPGTRLTVT.

In regard to this clone: The read comes to an end 3 residues before the CDR3 does, leaving the germline J gene to fill in the end. This rearrangement joins TRBV15 to TRBJ2-7; D might be TRBD1 (6 bases). In germline, CDR1 is LNHNV, CDR2 YYDKDF (reference sequence). This CDR3 has 13 amino acids. V shed 5 bases and J shed 6 bases, with 14 bases lying between them. The CDR3 loop reads CATSPHLGGEQYF. Partial CDR3 DNA: TGTGCCACCAGCCCCCATTTAGGGGGCGAG.

Concerning this clone itself: The missing CDR3 end, 3 residues past where the read stops, is filled in from the germline J gene. The chain combines TRBV19 with TRBJ1-5; no clear D. Trimming shortened V by 0 bases and J by 7 bases, and 7 bases separated the two germline ends. CDR3 length equals 13 residues. The germline V gene has CDR1 LNHDA and CDR2 SQIVND (reference sequence). CDR3: CASSIDGEQPQHF. The sequenced part of the CDR3 DNA is TGTGCCAGTAGTATAGACGGGGAGCAGCCC.

As concerns this clone: Sequencing ends 3 residues short of the CDR3 end; the germline J gene provides the rest. V usage is TRBV29-1 and J usage is TRBJ1-5; 9 bases are shared with TRBD1. The germline V gene has CDR1 SQVTM and CDR2 ANQGSEA. Unmatched junction bases numbered 10, after V lost 7 bases and J lost 3 bases. There are 15 residues in the CDR3. The CDR3: CSASAGTGNNQPQHF. Partial CDR3 DNA: TGCAGCGCATCCGCCGGGACAGGGAACAATCAGCCC.

On this clone: The DNA ends 3 residues before the CDR3 does, and the rest of the CDR3 is filled in from the germline J gene. The rearrangement uses TRBV20-1 and TRBJ2-5, with D perhaps TRBD1 (7 bases). The V end was cut by 0 bases, the J end by 4 bases, with 12 bases between. The germline V gene encodes CDR1 DFQATT and CDR2 SNEGSKA (reference sequence). There are 14 residues in the CDR3. The sequenced CDR3 bases are TGCAGTGCTAGAGACCCAGGGGGAGGAGAGACC. It specifies CSARDPGGGET. The entire CDR3 reads CSARDPGGGETQYF.

A note on this clone: The CDR3 goes on 3 residues after the read ends, and that part is filled in from the germline J gene. The chain recombines TRBV11-2 with TRBJ2-2; D is ambiguous. This CDR3 region has 14 residues. CDR1 SGHAT and CDR2 FQNNGV come from the germline V gene. V shed 2 bases and J shed 1 base, with 5 bases lying between them. The CDR3 DNA, read in part, is TGTGCCAGCAGCTTAAATAGGAACACCGGGGAG. It codes for CASSLNRNTGE. The whole CDR3 sequence reads CASSLNRNTGELFF.

Regarding this clone: The read stops 3 residues short of the end of the CDR3; the missing end is completed from the germline J gene. The genes are TRBV10-2 and TRBJ1-1; D remains ambiguous. Germline V gene sequence: CDR1 WSHSY, CDR2 SAAADI. The CDR3 loop spans 16 amino acids. The germline V and J ends were trimmed by 5 bases and 6 bases, with 22 bases remaining between them. The sequenced CDR3 bases are TGCGCCAGCAGTACCAGGAGGAAACAGTTGGAGGCTGAA. It translates to CASSTRRKQLEAE. The whole CDR3 sequence is CASSTRRKQLEAEAFF.

Comment on this clone: The read falls 3 residues short of the CDR3 end, and the missing part is taken from the germline J gene. This rearrangement joins TRBV18 to TRBJ2-7; D is possibly TRBD1 (6 bases). Germline CDR1 KGHSH, CDR2 LQKENI. The CDR3 totals 14 residues. V lost 3 bases to trimming and J lost 0 bases, with 9 bases between them. The CDR3 DNA, read in part, is TGTGCCAGCTCACCTCAGACAGGCTCCTACGAG. Translating gives CASSPQTGSYE. The full CDR3 is CASSPQTGSYEQYF. Full variable domain (remainder filled in from reference TRBV18 and TRBJ2-7): NAGVMQNPRHLVRRRGQEARLRCSPMKGHSHVYWYRQLPEEGLKFMVYLQKENIIDESGMPKERFSAEFPKEGPSILRIQQVVRGDSAAYFCASSPQTGSYEQYFGPGTRLTVT.

As regards this clone: The sequence runs out 3 residues before the end of the CDR3; the remainder is reconstructed from the germline J gene. V gene TRBV2 combines with J gene TRBJ2-3; D is unresolved. V dropped 1 base and J dropped 3 bases, with 11 bases sitting between them. The germline V gene has CDR1 SNHLY and CDR2 FYNNEI. The CDR3 is 15 amino acids. CDR3 residues: CASSEEGGWTDTQYF. Incomplete CDR3 DNA: TGTGCCAGCAGTGAAGAGGGTGGTTGGACAGATACG.

Points on this clone: Read coverage stops 3 residues before the CDR3 terminus; the germline J gene supplies the remainder. This chain links TRBV18 with TRBJ2-2; 7 nucleotides match TRBD1. The CDR3 has 15 residues. CDR1 is KGHSH and CDR2 is LQKENI in the germline V gene. The J segment lost 4 bases and the V segment lost 1 base, leaving 3 bases of the junction unmatched. CDR3 bases read: TGTGCCAGCTCACCACGACAGGGTTTCACCGGGGAG. This sequence encodes CASSPRQGFTGE. The full CDR3 reads CASSPRQGFTGELFF.

Regarding this clone: Read data end 3 residues before the CDR3 end; the end is taken from the germline J gene. This chain uses TRBV30 with TRBJ1-4; D unclear. The CDR3 extends over 12 amino acids. The V end was cut by 1 base, the J end by 3 bases, with 3 bases between. Germline V gene data show CDR1 as GTSNPN and CDR2 as SVGIG (reference sequence). CDR3 region: CAWSAPNEKLFF. The CDR3 DNA, read in part, is TGTGCCTGGAGTGCTCCTAATGAAAAA.